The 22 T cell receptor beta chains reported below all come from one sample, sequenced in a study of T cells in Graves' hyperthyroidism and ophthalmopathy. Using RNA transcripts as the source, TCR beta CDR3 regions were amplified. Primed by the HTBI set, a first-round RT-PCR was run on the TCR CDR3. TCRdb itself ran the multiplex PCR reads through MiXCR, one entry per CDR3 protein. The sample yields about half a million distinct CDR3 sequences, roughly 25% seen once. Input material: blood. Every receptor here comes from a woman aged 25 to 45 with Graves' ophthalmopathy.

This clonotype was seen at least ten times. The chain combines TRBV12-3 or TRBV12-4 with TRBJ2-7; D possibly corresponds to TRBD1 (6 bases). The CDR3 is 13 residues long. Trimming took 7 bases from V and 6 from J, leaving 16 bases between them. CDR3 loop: CASNLNRASEQYF. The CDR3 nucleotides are TGTGCCAGCAACTTAAACAGGGCTTCCGAGCAGTACTTC.

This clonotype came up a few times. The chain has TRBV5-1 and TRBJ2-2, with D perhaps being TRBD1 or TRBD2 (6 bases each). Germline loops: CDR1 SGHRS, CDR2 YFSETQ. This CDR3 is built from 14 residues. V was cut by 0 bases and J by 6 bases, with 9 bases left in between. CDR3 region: CASSLEGGSGELFF. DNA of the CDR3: TGCGCCAGCAGCTTGGAGGGGGGATCCGGGGAGCTGTTTTTT.

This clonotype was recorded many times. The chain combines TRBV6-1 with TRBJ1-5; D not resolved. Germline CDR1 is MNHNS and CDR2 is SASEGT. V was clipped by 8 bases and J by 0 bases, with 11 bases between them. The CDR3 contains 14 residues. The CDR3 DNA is TGTGCCAGCGGAGACGGACGTAGCAATCAGCCCCAGCATTTT. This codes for CASGDGRSNQPQHF.

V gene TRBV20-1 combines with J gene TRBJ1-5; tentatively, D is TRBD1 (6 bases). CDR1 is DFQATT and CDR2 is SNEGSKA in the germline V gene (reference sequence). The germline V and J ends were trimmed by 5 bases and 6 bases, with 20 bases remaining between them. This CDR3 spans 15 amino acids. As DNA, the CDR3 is TGCAGTGCTGAAATGGCAGGGGCGCAGGGTCAGCCCCAGCATTTT. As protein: CSAEMAGAQGQPQHF.

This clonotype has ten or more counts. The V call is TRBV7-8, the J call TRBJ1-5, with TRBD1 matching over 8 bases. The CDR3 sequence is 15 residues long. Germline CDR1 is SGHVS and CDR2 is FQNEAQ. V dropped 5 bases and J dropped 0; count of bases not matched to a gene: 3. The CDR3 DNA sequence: TGTGCCAGCAGCCCGGACAGGGATAGCAATCAGCCCCAGCATTTT. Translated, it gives CASSPDRDSNQPQHF.

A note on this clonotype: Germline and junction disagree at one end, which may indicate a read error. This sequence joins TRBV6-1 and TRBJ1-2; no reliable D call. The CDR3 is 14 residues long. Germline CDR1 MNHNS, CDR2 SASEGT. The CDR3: CASRGTIVNYGYTF. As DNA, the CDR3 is TGTGCCAGCAGGGGTACGATAGTGAACTATGGTTACACCTTC.

The CDR3 region is CSVETGDTEAFF. DNA of the CDR3: TGCAGCGTTGAAACAGGAGACACTGAAGCTTTCTTT. This rearrangement joins TRBV29-1 to TRBJ1-1; tentatively, D is TRBD1 (5 bases). CDR1 and CDR2 from the germline V gene are SQVTM and ANQGSEA. The CDR3 runs 12 residues. V was trimmed by 2 bases and J by 3 bases, leaving 7 bases between them.

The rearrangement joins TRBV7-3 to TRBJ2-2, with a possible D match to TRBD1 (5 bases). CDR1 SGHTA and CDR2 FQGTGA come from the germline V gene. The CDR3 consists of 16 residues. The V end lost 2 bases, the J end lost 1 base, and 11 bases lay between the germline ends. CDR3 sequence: CASSLFPGLNTGELFF. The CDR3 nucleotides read TGTGCCAGCAGCTTATTCCCAGGGCTGAACACCGGGGAGCTGTTTTTT.

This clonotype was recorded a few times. The CDR3 is CASSYARGGNDEQYF. The CDR3 nucleotides are TGTGCCAGCAGTTACGCAAGGGGGGGTAACGACGAGCAGTACTTC. The chain uses TRBV6-5 and TRBJ2-7; tentatively, D is TRBD2 (7 bases). The ends were cut back, 2 bases at V and 5 bases at J, with 16 bases in the middle. The CDR3 has 15 amino acids. The germline gives CDR1 MNHEY, CDR2 SVGAGI.

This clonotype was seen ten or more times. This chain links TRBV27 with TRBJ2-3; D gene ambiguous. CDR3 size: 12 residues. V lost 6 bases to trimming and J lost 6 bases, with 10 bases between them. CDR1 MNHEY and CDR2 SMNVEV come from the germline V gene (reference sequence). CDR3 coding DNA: TGTGCCAGCAGCCGAACTGGCGATACGCAGTATTTT. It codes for CASSRTGDTQYF.

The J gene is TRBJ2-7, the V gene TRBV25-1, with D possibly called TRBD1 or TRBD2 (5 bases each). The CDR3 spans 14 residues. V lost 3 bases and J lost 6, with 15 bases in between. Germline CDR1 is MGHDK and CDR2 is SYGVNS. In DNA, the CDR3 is TGTGCCAGCAGTGAGAGCTTTCGAGGGGCCGAGCAGTACTTC. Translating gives CASSESFRGAEQYF.

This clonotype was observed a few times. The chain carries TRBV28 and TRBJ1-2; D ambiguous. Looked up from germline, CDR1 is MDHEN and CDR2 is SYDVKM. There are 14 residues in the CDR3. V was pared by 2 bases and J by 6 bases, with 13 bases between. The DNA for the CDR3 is TGTGCCAGCAGTTTACCAACCCCAATGGATGGCTACACCTTC. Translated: CASSLPTPMDGYTF.

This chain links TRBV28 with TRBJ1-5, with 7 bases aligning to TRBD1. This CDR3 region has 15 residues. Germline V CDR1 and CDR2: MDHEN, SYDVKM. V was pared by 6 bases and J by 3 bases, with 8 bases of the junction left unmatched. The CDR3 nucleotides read TGTGCCAGCAGCCGAGGGGGCGAAGTCAATCAGCCCCAGCATTTT. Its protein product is CASSRGGEVNQPQHF.

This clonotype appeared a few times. As DNA, the CDR3 is TGTGCCAGCAGCTCCGGACAGGCAAAGTACTTC. As protein: CASSSGQAKYF. V and J are TRBV7-6 and TRBJ2-4; 7 positions agree with TRBD1. V was pared by 4 bases and J by 14 bases, with 5 bases of the junction left unmatched. The CDR3 spans 11 residues. Germline-derived CDR1 and CDR2 are SGHVS and FNYEAQ. Variable domain in full (rest from reference TRBV7-6 and TRBJ2-4): GAGVSQSPRYKVTKRGQDVALRCDPISGHVSLYWYRQALGQGPEFLTYFNYEAQQDKSGLPNDRFSAERPEGSISTLTIQRTEQRDSAMYRCASSSGQAKYFGAGTRLSVL.

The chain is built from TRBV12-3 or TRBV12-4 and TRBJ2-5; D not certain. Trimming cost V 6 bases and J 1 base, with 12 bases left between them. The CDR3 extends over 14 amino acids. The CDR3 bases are TGTGCCAGCAGCCCCGGTTCTATCCAAGAGACCCAGTACTTC. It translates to CASSPGSIQETQYF.

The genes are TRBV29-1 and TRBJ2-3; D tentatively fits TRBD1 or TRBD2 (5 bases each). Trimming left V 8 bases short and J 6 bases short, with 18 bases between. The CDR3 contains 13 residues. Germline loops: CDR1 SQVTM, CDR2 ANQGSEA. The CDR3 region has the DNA TGCAGCCACCAGAGGGGTGGGATCGATACGCAGTATTTT. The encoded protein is CSHQRGGIDTQYF.

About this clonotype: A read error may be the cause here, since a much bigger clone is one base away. The CDR3 bases are TGCGCCAGCAGCAGTAGCGGGGGGTCGAGCCCCGAGCAGTACTTC. This codes for CASSSSGGSSPEQYF. This sequence joins TRBV5-1 and TRBJ2-7, with 10 bases identical to TRBD2. This CDR3 is 15 amino acids long. Germline V gene data show CDR1 as SGHRS and CDR2 as YFSETQ. The J segment lost 6 bases and the V segment lost 4 bases, leaving 10 bases of the junction unmatched. Full variable domain (outside the CDR3, taken from reference TRBV5-1 and TRBJ2-7): KAGVTQTPRYLIKTRGQQVTLSCSPISGHRSVSWYQQTPGQGLQFLFEYFSETQRNKGNFPGRFSGRQFSNSRSEMNVSTLELGDSALYLCASSSSGGSSPEQYFGPGTRLTVT.

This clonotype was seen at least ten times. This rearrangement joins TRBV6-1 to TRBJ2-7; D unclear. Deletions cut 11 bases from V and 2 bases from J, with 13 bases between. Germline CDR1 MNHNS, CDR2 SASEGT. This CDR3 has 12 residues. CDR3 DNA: TGTGCCTTATCGACGGATACCTACGAGCAGTACTTC. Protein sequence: CALSTDTYEQYF.

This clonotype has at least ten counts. Here the CDR3 reads CASSPPSATYGYTF. The DNA for the CDR3 is TGTGCCAGCTCACCACCGTCAGCTACCTATGGCTACACCTTC. V and J are TRBV18 and TRBJ1-2, with D unresolved. CDR3 length: 14 residues. V was trimmed by 0 bases and J by 4 bases, leaving 9 bases between them. Germline V gene lookup returns CDR1 KGHSH and CDR2 LQKENI.

The CDR3 sequence: CSAPPTQETQYF. In DNA, the CDR3 is TGCAGTGCCCCGCCCACCCAAGAGACCCAGTACTTC. This sequence joins TRBV20-1 and TRBJ2-5; D is ambiguous. CDR3 size: 12 residues. Germline loops: CDR1 DFQATT, CDR2 SNEGSKA (reference sequence). Trimming left V 6 bases short and J 1 base short, with 9 bases between.

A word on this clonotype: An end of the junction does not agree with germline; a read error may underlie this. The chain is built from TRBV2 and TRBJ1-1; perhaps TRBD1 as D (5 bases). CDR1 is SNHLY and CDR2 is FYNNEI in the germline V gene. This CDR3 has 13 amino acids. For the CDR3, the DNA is TGTGCCAGCGGGGGGTTGGGCGGAACTGAAGCTCTCTTT. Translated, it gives CASGGLGGTEALF.

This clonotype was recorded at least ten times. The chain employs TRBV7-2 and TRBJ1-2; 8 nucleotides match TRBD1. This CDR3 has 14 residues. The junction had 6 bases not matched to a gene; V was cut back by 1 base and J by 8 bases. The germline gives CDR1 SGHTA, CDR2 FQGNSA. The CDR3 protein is CASSLDGQGSGYTF. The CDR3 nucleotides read TGTGCCAGCAGCTTAGATGGACAGGGTTCGGGCTACACCTTC.